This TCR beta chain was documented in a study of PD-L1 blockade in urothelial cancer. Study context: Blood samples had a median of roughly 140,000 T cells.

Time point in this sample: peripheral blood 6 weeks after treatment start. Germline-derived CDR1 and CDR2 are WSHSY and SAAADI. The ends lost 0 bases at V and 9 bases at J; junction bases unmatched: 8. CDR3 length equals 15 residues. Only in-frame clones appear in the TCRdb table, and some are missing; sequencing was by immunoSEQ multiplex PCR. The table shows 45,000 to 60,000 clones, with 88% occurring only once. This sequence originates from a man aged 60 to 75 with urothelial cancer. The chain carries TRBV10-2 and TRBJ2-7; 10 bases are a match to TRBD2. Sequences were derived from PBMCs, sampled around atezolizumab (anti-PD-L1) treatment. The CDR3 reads CASSESRLAGAAQYF. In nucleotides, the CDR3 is TGCGCCAGCAGTGAGTCGAGGCTAGCGGGAGCTGCGCAGTACTTC.